Listed below are T cell receptor beta chains from one sample, sequenced in a study of T-cell memory formation after mild COVID-19. From the 5' RACE reads, TCRdb called clonotypes with MiXCR, one entry per CDR3 protein. The sample lists almost 550,000 distinct CDR3 sequences, about a fifth occurring once. Sequences were obtained from PBMCs or a T cell subset sorted from them (not recorded which). These receptor sequences come from an adult woman who had mild COVID-19 (a few samples of this study predate the infection). Cell type and time point are not known. Both conserved end residues are part of each CDR3. The order of the fields is V gene, J gene, D gene, clone size, CDR3 length, CDR3 protein, CDR3 DNA. The D gene is left open where the match is weak. Size tells how often a clone was seen (once, few, many) or the class of an expanded clone, and some rows leave it out.

v_call: TRBV20-1
j_call: TRBJ1-4
d_call: NA
clone_size: NA
cdr3_length: 14
cdr3_aa: CSARDPGVDEKLFF
cdr3_nt: TGCAGTGCTAGAGATCCCGGGGTGGATGAAAAACTGTTTTTT

v_call: TRBV28
j_call: TRBJ2-5
d_call: TRBD1
clone_size: few
cdr3_length: 13
cdr3_aa: CASSRDRKETQYF
cdr3_nt: TGTGCCAGCAGTCGGGACAGGAAAGAGACCCAGTACTTC

v_call: TRBV19
j_call: TRBJ1-1
d_call: NA
clone_size: NA
cdr3_length: 13
cdr3_aa: CASSIDLGRRSFF
cdr3_nt: TGTGCCAGTAGTATAGATTTGGGCCGGCGGTCTTTCTTT

v_call: TRBV20-1
j_call: TRBJ2-1
d_call: NA
clone_size: NA
cdr3_length: 15
cdr3_aa: CSAIPPSGLMDEQFF
cdr3_nt: TGCAGTGCTATCCCCCCGAGCGGGCTCATGGATGAGCAGTTCTTC

v_call: TRBV7-6
j_call: TRBJ1-6
d_call: NA
clone_size: NA
cdr3_length: 17
cdr3_aa: CASSLQGRSSYNSPLHF
cdr3_nt: TGTGCCAGCAGCTTGCAGGGACGTAGCTCCTATAATTCACCCCTCCACTTT

v_call: TRBV3-1
j_call: TRBJ1-2
d_call: NA
clone_size: NA
cdr3_length: 14
cdr3_aa: CASRPSTVNYGYTF
cdr3_nt: TGTGCCAGCAGACCTTCGACAGTTAACTATGGCTACACCTTC

v_call: TRBV28
j_call: TRBJ2-4
d_call: TRBD1
clone_size: few
cdr3_length: 16
cdr3_aa: CASSYLLGQGGNIQYF
cdr3_nt: TGTGCCAGCAGTTACTTATTGGGACAGGGTGGAAACATTCAGTACTTC

v_call: TRBV2
j_call: TRBJ2-7
d_call: TRBD2
clone_size: NA
cdr3_length: 16
cdr3_aa: CASSETGLAGAYEQYF
cdr3_nt: TGTGCCAGCAGTGAAACAGGACTAGCGGGTGCCTACGAGCAGTACTTC

v_call: TRBV30
j_call: TRBJ2-1
d_call: TRBD2
clone_size: few
cdr3_length: 13
cdr3_aa: CAWSSGRDNEQFF
cdr3_nt: TGTGCCTGGAGTAGCGGGAGAGACAATGAGCAGTTCTTC

v_call: TRBV5-1
j_call: TRBJ2-5
d_call: NA
clone_size: few
cdr3_length: 13
cdr3_aa: CASSPRQRETQYF
cdr3_nt: TGCGCCAGCAGCCCCCGCCAGAGGGAGACCCAGTACTTC

v_call: TRBV30
j_call: TRBJ1-1
d_call: NA
clone_size: few
cdr3_length: 14
cdr3_aa: CAWSVEGLNTEAFF
cdr3_nt: TGTGCCTGGAGTGTAGAGGGACTTAACACTGAAGCTTTCTTT

v_call: TRBV18
j_call: TRBJ2-7
d_call: TRBD1
clone_size: few
cdr3_length: 14
cdr3_aa: CASSPRTGFVEQYF
cdr3_nt: TGTGCCAGCTCACCGCGGACAGGGTTTGTGGAGCAGTACTTC

v_call: TRBV4-1
j_call: TRBJ2-2
d_call: NA
clone_size: NA
cdr3_length: 14
cdr3_aa: CASSRTWNTGELFF
cdr3_nt: TGCGCCAGCAGCCGTACTTGGAACACCGGGGAGCTGTTTTTT

v_call: TRBV7-8
j_call: TRBJ2-7
d_call: TRBD2
clone_size: NA
cdr3_length: 14
cdr3_aa: CASSLDLAGYEQYF
cdr3_nt: TGTGCCAGCAGCTTAGACCTAGCGGGCTACGAGCAGTACTTC

v_call: TRBV5-1
j_call: TRBJ2-4
d_call: NA
clone_size: NA
cdr3_length: 14
cdr3_aa: CASSSGTAKNIQYF
cdr3_nt: TGCGCCAGCAGCTCGGGGACAGCCAAAAACATTCAGTACTTC

v_call: TRBV7-6
j_call: TRBJ2-1
d_call: NA
clone_size: many
cdr3_length: 17
cdr3_aa: CASSLGFTIPSYNEQFF
cdr3_nt: TGTGCCAGCAGCTTAGGGTTTACGATCCCCTCCTACAATGAGCAGTTCTTC

v_call: TRBV7-6
j_call: TRBJ2-1
d_call: NA
clone_size: NA
cdr3_length: 14
cdr3_aa: CASSPRSSYNEQFF
cdr3_nt: TGTGCCAGCAGCCCTAGGAGTTCCTACAATGAGCAGTTCTTC

v_call: TRBV19
j_call: TRBJ2-1
d_call: NA
clone_size: NA
cdr3_length: 12
cdr3_aa: CASSDRRNEQFF
cdr3_nt: TGTGCCAGTAGCGACCGCCGGAATGAGCAGTTCTTC

v_call: TRBV7-8
j_call: TRBJ2-1
d_call: NA
clone_size: NA
cdr3_length: 12
cdr3_aa: CASSWPYNEQFF
cdr3_nt: TGTGCCAGCAGCTGGCCCTACAATGAGCAGTTCTTC

v_call: TRBV10-3
j_call: TRBJ2-5
d_call: TRBD2
clone_size: NA
cdr3_length: 15
cdr3_aa: CAISSTGTSGETQYF
cdr3_nt: TGTGCCATCAGTTCAACCGGGACTAGCGGAGAGACCCAGTACTTC

v_call: TRBV6-2/TRBV6-3
j_call: TRBJ2-3
d_call: NA
clone_size: few
cdr3_length: 16
cdr3_aa: CASSGGLGGGTDTQYF
cdr3_nt: TGTGCCAGCAGTGGGGGCCTGGGGGGTGGGACAGATACGCAGTATTTT

v_call: TRBV4-1
j_call: TRBJ2-7
d_call: TRBD2
clone_size: NA
cdr3_length: 16
cdr3_aa: CASSQALAGGLYEQYF
cdr3_nt: TGCGCCAGCAGCCAAGCCCTAGCGGGGGGGCTCTACGAGCAGTACTTC

v_call: TRBV6-7
j_call: TRBJ2-5
d_call: TRBD2
clone_size: NA
cdr3_length: 23
cdr3_aa: CASSYFRELGLAGTFWYQETQYF
cdr3_nt: TGTGCCAGCAGTTACTTCCGGGAACTGGGACTAGCGGGGACCTTTTGGTACCAAGAGACCCAGTACTTC